These T cell receptor beta chains were read from a single sample in a study of T cell changes during pregnancy in multiple sclerosis. Profiling relied on immunoSEQ multiplex PCR, and the TCRdb table lists in-frame clones only, not all of them. The profile shows about 15,000 clones, approximately 84% of them singletons. The specimen was CD8+ T cells from peripheral blood mononuclear cells, collected in the second trimester of pregnancy. These receptors originate from a female donor in good health, enrolled as a control in a pregnancy study. Each CDR3 is given with its conserved first and last residue. A D gene is named only where the DNA matches it firmly. Expanded clones are given a class, and other clones once, few, many or no size at all.

CDR3 protein: CASGVGGNEQFF
CDR3 DNA: TGTGCTAGTGGCGTGGGGGGGAATGAGCAGTTCTTC
V gene: TRBV12-5
J gene: TRBJ2-1
clone size: -
D gene: TRBD2
CDR3 length: 12

CDR3 protein: CASSPPRGNTEAFF
CDR3 DNA: TGCGCCAGCAGCCCCCCTCGGGGGAACACTGAAGCTTTCTTT
V gene: TRBV4-1
J gene: TRBJ1-1
clone size: -
D gene: -
CDR3 length: 14

CDR3 protein: CASSMVASNTGELFF
CDR3 DNA: TGTGCCAGTAGTATGGTGGCTTCGAACACCGGGGAGCTGTTTTTT
V gene: TRBV19
J gene: TRBJ2-2
clone size: -
D gene: -
CDR3 length: 15

CDR3 protein: CASSSLGEQYF
CDR3 DNA: TGTGCCAGCAGTTCCCTCGGCGAGCAGTACTTC
V gene: TRBV27
J gene: TRBJ2-7
clone size: -
D gene: -
CDR3 length: 11

CDR3 protein: CASSPTGYQAFF
CDR3 DNA: TGTGCCAGCAGCCCTACAGGGTACCAAGCTTTCTTT
V gene: TRBV7-9
J gene: TRBJ1-1
clone size: -
D gene: -
CDR3 length: 12

CDR3 protein: CASLQGFSNQPQHF
CDR3 DNA: TGTGCCAGCCTACAGGGTTTTAGCAATCAGCCCCAGCATTTT
V gene: TRBV6-5
J gene: TRBJ1-5
clone size: once
D gene: -
CDR3 length: 14

CDR3 protein: CASSQGTGIRPQHF
CDR3 DNA: TGCGCCAGCAGCCAAGGGACAGGGATTAGGCCCCAGCATTTT
V gene: TRBV4-3
J gene: TRBJ1-5
clone size: -
D gene: TRBD1
CDR3 length: 14

CDR3 protein: CASSQGEASGGRTDTQYF
CDR3 DNA: TGCGCCAGCAGCCAAGGGGAGGCTAGCGGGGGGAGGACAGATACGCAGTATTTT
V gene: TRBV4-3
J gene: TRBJ2-3
clone size: -
D gene: TRBD2
CDR3 length: 18

CDR3 protein: CASSPGTGGTDTQYF
CDR3 DNA: TGTGCCAGCAGTCCCGGGACAGGGGGCACAGATACGCAGTATTTT
V gene: TRBV6-5
J gene: TRBJ2-3
clone size: -
D gene: TRBD1
CDR3 length: 15

CDR3 protein: CASSHLSGELFF
CDR3 DNA: TGCGCCAGCAGCCACTTGTCCGGGGAGCTGTTTTTT
V gene: TRBV4-3
J gene: TRBJ2-2
clone size: -
D gene: -
CDR3 length: 12

CDR3 protein: CASSHLGPGQGPPNYGYTF
CDR3 DNA: TGCGCCAGCAGCCACCTTGGTCCGGGACAGGGGCCCCCTAACTATGGCTACACCTTC
V gene: TRBV4-3
J gene: TRBJ1-2
clone size: -
D gene: TRBD1
CDR3 length: 19

CDR3 protein: CASSHGSRDTDTQYF
CDR3 DNA: TGCGCCAGCAGCCACGGCTCCCGGGACACAGATACGCAGTATTTT
V gene: TRBV4-3
J gene: TRBJ2-3
clone size: -
D gene: -
CDR3 length: 15

CDR3 protein: CASRDLTGYNEQFF
CDR3 DNA: TGCGCCAGCAGGGACTTAACCGGTTACAATGAGCAGTTCTTC
V gene: TRBV10-2
J gene: TRBJ2-1
clone size: once
D gene: -
CDR3 length: 14

CDR3 protein: CASSFRGQGLNEQFF
CDR3 DNA: TGTGCCAGCAGCTTCCGTGGTCAGGGCCTCAATGAGCAGTTCTTC
V gene: TRBV5-4
J gene: TRBJ2-1
clone size: -
D gene: -
CDR3 length: 15

CDR3 protein: CASSSAPQGGVYGYTF
CDR3 DNA: TGTGCCAGCAGCTCAGCACCACAGGGGGGAGTGTATGGCTACACCTTC
V gene: TRBV7-8
J gene: TRBJ1-2
clone size: -
D gene: TRBD1
CDR3 length: 16

CDR3 protein: CASSPPGAGERKETQYF
CDR3 DNA: TGTGCCAGCAGCCCCCCGGGGGCGGGGGAGAGAAAAGAGACCCAGTACTTC
V gene: TRBV7-8
J gene: TRBJ2-5
clone size: -
D gene: -
CDR3 length: 17

CDR3 protein: CASSGTLGQPQHF
CDR3 DNA: TGCGCCAGCAGCGGGACACTAGGCCAGCCCCAGCATTTT
V gene: TRBV4-3
J gene: TRBJ1-5
clone size: -
D gene: -
CDR3 length: 13

CDR3 protein: CASSLQGNYGYTF
CDR3 DNA: TGTGCCAGCAGTCTCCAGGGGAACTATGGCTACACCTTC
V gene: TRBV6-5
J gene: TRBJ1-2
clone size: few
D gene: -
CDR3 length: 13

CDR3 protein: CASSRARREKNGYTF
CDR3 DNA: TGTGCCAGTAGTAGAGCCAGAAGGGAGAAGAATGGCTACACCTTC
V gene: TRBV19
J gene: TRBJ1-2
clone size: -
D gene: -
CDR3 length: 15

CDR3 protein: CASSPYNEQFF
CDR3 DNA: TGTGCCAGCAGTCCTTACAATGAGCAGTTCTTC
V gene: TRBV6-5
J gene: TRBJ2-1
clone size: -
D gene: -
CDR3 length: 11

CDR3 protein: CASSSGQGNSPLHF
CDR3 DNA: TGTGCCAGCAGTTCAGGACAGGGTAATTCACCCCTCCACTTT
V gene: TRBV27
J gene: TRBJ1-6
clone size: few
D gene: TRBD1
CDR3 length: 14

CDR3 protein: CASSEMGLGYEQYF
CDR3 DNA: TGTGCCAGCAGTGAAATGGGGCTGGGGTACGAGCAGTACTTC
V gene: TRBV2
J gene: TRBJ2-7
clone size: few
D gene: -
CDR3 length: 14

CDR3 protein: CASSQYRSEKLFF
CDR3 DNA: TGCGCCAGCAGCCAATATCGGTCGGAAAAACTGTTTTTT
V gene: TRBV4-1
J gene: TRBJ1-4
clone size: -
D gene: -
CDR3 length: 13

CDR3 protein: CASRSDEGYEQYF
CDR3 DNA: TGTGCCAGCAGAAGTGATGAGGGTTACGAGCAGTACTTC
V gene: TRBV7-9
J gene: TRBJ2-7
clone size: -
D gene: -
CDR3 length: 13

CDR3 protein: CASSQRATPGAEAFF
CDR3 DNA: TGTGCCAGCAGCCAGCGGGCAACTCCTGGCGCTGAAGCTTTCTTT
V gene: TRBV11-1
J gene: TRBJ1-1
clone size: -
D gene: -
CDR3 length: 15

CDR3 protein: CASSAGQNTEAFF
CDR3 DNA: TGTGCCAGCAGCGCCGGACAGAACACTGAAGCTTTCTTT
V gene: TRBV7-6
J gene: TRBJ1-1
clone size: once
D gene: -
CDR3 length: 13

CDR3 protein: CASSFGQGSTEAFF
CDR3 DNA: TGTGCCAGCAGCTTTGGACAGGGGAGTACTGAAGCTTTCTTT
V gene: TRBV7-3
J gene: TRBJ1-1
clone size: -
D gene: TRBD1
CDR3 length: 14

CDR3 protein: CAWLGTSTGEQYF
CDR3 DNA: TGTGCCTGGTTGGGGACTAGCACGGGCGAGCAGTACTTC
V gene: TRBV30
J gene: TRBJ2-7
clone size: -
D gene: TRBD2
CDR3 length: 13

CDR3 protein: CATTGDPSGANVLTF
CDR3 DNA: TGTGCCACCACAGGGGATCCCTCTGGGGCCAACGTCCTGACTTTC
V gene: TRBV15
J gene: TRBJ2-6
clone size: -
D gene: -
CDR3 length: 15

CDR3 protein: CASSLGGAGQYF
CDR3 DNA: TGTGCCAGCAGCCTCGGAGGGGCGGGGCAGTACTTC
V gene: TRBV5-6
J gene: TRBJ2-7
clone size: -
D gene: -
CDR3 length: 12

CDR3 protein: CASSYGGRGTEAFF
CDR3 DNA: TGTGCCAGCAGTTACGGAGGGCGCGGCACTGAAGCTTTCTTT
V gene: TRBV6-5
J gene: TRBJ1-1
clone size: few
D gene: -
CDR3 length: 14

CDR3 protein: CASSLPGYGYTF
CDR3 DNA: TGTGCCAGCAGCTTACCGGGGTATGGCTACACCTTC
V gene: TRBV11-2
J gene: TRBJ1-2
clone size: -
D gene: -
CDR3 length: 12

CDR3 protein: CASSLPAAGTELYGYTF
CDR3 DNA: TGTGCCAGCAGCCTCCCCGCCGCCGGGACAGAACTCTATGGCTACACCTTC
V gene: TRBV9
J gene: TRBJ1-2
clone size: -
D gene: TRBD1
CDR3 length: 17

CDR3 protein: CASSGIPTRSSTDTQYF
CDR3 DNA: TGTGCCAGCAGTGGAATACCAACTAGATCTAGCACAGATACGCAGTATTTT
V gene: TRBV27
J gene: TRBJ2-3
clone size: -
D gene: -
CDR3 length: 17

CDR3 protein: CASSQVWGQGREQYF
CDR3 DNA: TGCGCCAGCAGCCAAGTATGGGGACAGGGGAGGGAGCAGTACTTC
V gene: TRBV4-3
J gene: TRBJ2-7
clone size: -
D gene: TRBD1
CDR3 length: 15

CDR3 protein: CASSVGHSYEQYF
CDR3 DNA: TGTGCCAGCAGCGTAGGTCATTCCTACGAGCAGTACTTC
V gene: TRBV9
J gene: TRBJ2-7
clone size: -
D gene: -
CDR3 length: 13

CDR3 protein: CASSIGTGTYGYTF
CDR3 DNA: TGTGCCAGCAGCATAGGGACAGGGACCTATGGCTACACCTTC
V gene: TRBV7-8
J gene: TRBJ1-2
clone size: -
D gene: TRBD1
CDR3 length: 14

CDR3 protein: CASSLGQGTYEQYF
CDR3 DNA: TGTGCCAGCAGTTTAGGACAGGGAACCTACGAGCAGTACTTC
V gene: TRBV27
J gene: TRBJ2-7
clone size: -
D gene: TRBD1
CDR3 length: 14

CDR3 protein: CSVEKQGTGELFF
CDR3 DNA: TGCAGCGTTGAAAAACAGGGCACCGGGGAGCTGTTTTTT
V gene: TRBV29-1
J gene: TRBJ2-2
clone size: -
D gene: -
CDR3 length: 13

CDR3 protein: CASSQDEDNSYNEQFF
CDR3 DNA: TGTGCCAGCAGCCAAGACGAGGACAACTCCTACAATGAGCAGTTCTTC
V gene: TRBV14
J gene: TRBJ2-1
clone size: once
D gene: -
CDR3 length: 16

CDR3 protein: CASSSVRGWNTGELFF
CDR3 DNA: TGTGCCAGTAGTTCCGTCCGGGGTTGGAACACCGGGGAGCTGTTTTTT
V gene: TRBV19
J gene: TRBJ2-2
clone size: -
D gene: -
CDR3 length: 16

CDR3 protein: CATSRATERETQYF
CDR3 DNA: TGTGCCACCAGCAGAGCAACAGAGAGAGAGACCCAGTACTTC
V gene: TRBV15
J gene: TRBJ2-5
clone size: -
D gene: -
CDR3 length: 14

CDR3 protein: CATDRGEETQYF
CDR3 DNA: TGTGCCACAGACAGGGGAGAAGAGACCCAGTACTTC
V gene: TRBV5-4
J gene: TRBJ2-5
clone size: once
D gene: TRBD1
CDR3 length: 12